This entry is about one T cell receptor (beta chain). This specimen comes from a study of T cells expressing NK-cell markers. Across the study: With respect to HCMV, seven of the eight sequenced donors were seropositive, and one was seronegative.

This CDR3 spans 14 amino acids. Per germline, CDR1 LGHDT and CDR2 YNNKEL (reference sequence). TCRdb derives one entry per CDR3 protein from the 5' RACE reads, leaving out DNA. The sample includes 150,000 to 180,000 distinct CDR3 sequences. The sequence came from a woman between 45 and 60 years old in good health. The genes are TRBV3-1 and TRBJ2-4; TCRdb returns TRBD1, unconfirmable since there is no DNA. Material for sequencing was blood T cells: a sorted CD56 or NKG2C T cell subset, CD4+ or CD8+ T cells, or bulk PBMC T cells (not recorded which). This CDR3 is CASRPTEAKNIQYF.